These T cell receptor beta chains were read from a single sample in a study of blood T cell repertoires in COVID-19. The protocol was immunoSEQ multiplex PCR, while the TCRdb copy is restricted to in-frame clones and leaves out a portion. This table has about 280,000 clones, roughly 85% appearing once. Input material: PBMCs or T cells enriched from blood (not recorded which). Source of these receptors: a man aged 40-49 years who had been exposed to COVID-19. Both conserved end residues are part of each CDR3. Each record gives: V gene, clone size, D gene, J gene, CDR3 protein, CDR3 DNA. A D gene is named only where the DNA matches it firmly. Part of the rows lack a size; the others show once, few, many or a class for expanded clones.

>TRBV19|once|TRBD2|TRBJ2-3
CASSTSGGVDTQYF
TGTGCCAGTAGCACTAGCGGAGGGGTAGATACGCAGTATTTT
>TRBV5-1|.|.|TRBJ2-1
CASSLAGVKGEQFF
TGCGCCAGCAGCTTGGCGGGAGTTAAGGGTGAGCAGTTCTTC
>TRBV15|many|TRBD1|TRBJ2-5
CATSRDRGLETQYF
TGTGCCACCAGCCGGGACAGGGGGCTGGAGACCCAGTACTTC
>TRBV11-2|.|.|TRBJ2-5
CASSPSSTTRETQYF
TGTGCCAGCAGCCCCAGTTCCACAACTAGGGAGACCCAGTACTTC
>TRBV20-1|.|.|TRBJ2-5
CSASYQETQYF
TGCAGTGCTTCGTACCAAGAGACCCAGTACTTC
>TRBV6-6|few|.|TRBJ2-1
CASSPLEEWNEQFF
TGTGCCAGCAGTCCCCTGGAGGAGTGGAATGAGCAGTTCTTC
>TRBV18|.|TRBD1|TRBJ1-2
CASSGTGGFGYTF
TGTGCCAGCTCGGGGACAGGGGGTTTCGGCTACACCTTC
>TRBV27|.|.|TRBJ2-2
CASSRDSGTGELFF
TGTGCCAGCAGCCGGGACTCAGGCACCGGGGAGCTGTTTTTT
>TRBV3-1/TRBV3-2|.|TRBD2|TRBJ2-1
CASSQERVAGYNEQFF
TGTGCCAGCAGCCAAGAGAGGGTAGCGGGATACAATGAGCAGTTCTTC
>TRBV6-5|few|TRBD1|TRBJ1-5
CASITDRVGSQPQHF
TGTGCCAGCATTACCGACAGGGTTGGGAGTCAGCCCCAGCATTTT
>TRBV30|.|.|TRBJ1-4
CAWNDGLIGVF
TGTGCCTGGAATGACGGGTTAATCGGGGTTTTT
>TRBV19|.|TRBD2|TRBJ2-3
CASSNLRTSGMGDTQYF
TGTGCCAGTAGTAACTTAAGGACTAGCGGGATGGGGGATACGCAGTATTTT
>TRBV2|.|.|TRBJ1-1
CASSELGAGDTEAFF
TGTGCCAGCAGTGAACTGGGGGCAGGGGACACTGAAGCTTTCTTT
>TRBV3-1/TRBV3-2|.|.|TRBJ1-2
CASSQEEVRGYTF
TGTGCCAGCAGCCAAGAAGAAGTCCGGGGCTACACCTTC
>TRBV12-3/TRBV12-4|once|.|TRBJ1-2
CASSSRTVHGYTF
TGTGCCAGCAGTTCGCGGACAGTGCATGGCTACACCTTC
>TRBV11-2|many|TRBD2|TRBJ2-5
CASSLGLAGQETQYF
TGTGCCAGCAGCTTAGGCCTAGCGGGACAAGAGACCCAGTACTTC
>TRBV5-1|.|.|TRBJ2-7
CASSLEGQTYEQYF
TGCGCCAGCAGCTTGGAGGGACAAACCTACGAGCAGTACTTC
>TRBV18|.|.|TRBJ2-7
CASSPGAGRPYEQYF
TGTGCCAGCTCACCCGGGGCAGGGAGGCCCTACGAGCAGTACTTC
>TRBV4-2|.|.|TRBJ2-7
CASSQDPGGTPYEQYF
TGTGCCAGCAGCCAAGACCCCGGCGGGACTCCCTACGAGCAGTACTTC
>TRBV18|.|TRBD2|TRBJ2-3
CASSGTSGDTQYF
TGTGCCAGCTCGGGGACTAGCGGAGATACGCAGTATTTT
>TRBV7-8|.|.|TRBJ2-5
CASSLEGGSEETQYF
TGTGCCAGCAGCTTAGAAGGGGGATCGGAAGAGACCCAGTACTTC
>TRBV5-1|.|.|TRBJ1-6
CASSTQQGGNSPLHF
TGCGCCAGCAGCACCCAACAAGGGGGTAATTCACCCCTCCACTTT
>TRBV11-3|.|.|TRBJ1-1
CASSDSFLEAFF
TGTGCCAGCAGCGACTCCTTTCTTGAAGCTTTCTTT
>TRBV13|.|.|TRBJ1-1
CATHSGGQKNTEAFF
TGTGCCACTCATAGCGGGGGTCAGAAGAACACTGAAGCTTTCTTT
>TRBV19|few|TRBD1|TRBJ2-5
CASSSFWDSEETQYF
TGTGCCAGTAGTAGCTTTTGGGACAGTGAAGAGACCCAGTACTTC
>TRBV6-5|.|.|TRBJ1-1
CASTGETEAFF
TGTGCCAGCACGGGGGAAACTGAAGCTTTCTTT
>TRBV6-5|.|TRBD2|TRBJ2-2
CASLGLAVNTGELFF
TGTGCCAGCCTGGGACTAGCGGTTAACACCGGGGAGCTGTTTTTT
>TRBV30|.|.|TRBJ2-7
CAWSAGFSYEQYF
TGTGCCTGGAGCGCCGGGTTTTCCTACGAGCAGTACTTC
>TRBV12-3/TRBV12-4|.|.|TRBJ2-7
CASSRDYEQYF
TGTGCCAGCAGCCGGGACTACGAGCAGTACTTC
>TRBV3-1/TRBV3-2|few|.|TRBJ1-5
CASSQFSVSGTNQPQHF
TGTGCCAGCAGCCAATTCAGCGTGTCTGGTACCAATCAGCCCCAGCATTTT
>TRBV6-5|.|.|TRBJ2-5
CASRAWYQETQYF
TGTGCCAGCAGGGCTTGGTACCAAGAGACCCAGTACTTC
>TRBV12-3/TRBV12-4|.|.|TRBJ1-2
CASSLAGAYGYTF
TGTGCCAGCAGTTTGGCGGGCGCCTATGGCTACACCTTC
>TRBV11-1|.|.|TRBJ2-7
CASSLVGYGGDGEQYF
TGTGCCAGCAGCTTAGTAGGATATGGGGGCGACGGCGAGCAGTACTTC
>TRBV24-1|.|TRBD1|TRBJ2-2
CATSDRGTGPNTGELFF
TGTGCCACCAGTGATCGGGGGACAGGGCCCAACACCGGGGAGCTGTTTTTT
>TRBV14|.|.|TRBJ1-2
CASSQVRDYGYTF
TGTGCCAGCAGCCAAGTACGGGACTATGGCTACACCTTC